This note documents a single T cell receptor (beta chain) sequence. Its antigen is not identified. Time point noted: pretreatment peripheral blood. The V gene lost 7 bases and the J gene lost 8 bases, with 12 bases spanning the gap. CDR1 is LNHDA, CDR2 SQIVND, per germline (reference sequence). The CDR3 loop spans 12 amino acids. The sample comes from a study of PD-L1 blockade in urothelial cancer. The wider study: When blood samples were assessed, the median T cell count was approximately 140,000. Findings and limits, study-wide: More expansion of tumor-associated blood clones, seen at 3 weeks, marked durable-benefit patients.

The templates were synthetic TCR analogs, and they were spiked into each PCR. Repertoires were generated with immunoSEQ multiplex PCR, while TCRdb's copy carries only in-frame clones and drops some. This sample carries tens of thousands of clones, roughly 89% of them seen once, and the ten largest clones take about 14%. V is TRBV19 and J is TRBJ2-1; possibly TRBD2 for D (5 bases). This TCR was recovered from an older woman with urothelial cancer. The material was PBMCs, obtained around atezolizumab (anti-PD-L1) treatment. The CDR3, as DNA: TGTGCCAGTACGGACTTCAGTGATGAGCAGTTCTTC. Translated, it gives CASTDFSDEQFF.